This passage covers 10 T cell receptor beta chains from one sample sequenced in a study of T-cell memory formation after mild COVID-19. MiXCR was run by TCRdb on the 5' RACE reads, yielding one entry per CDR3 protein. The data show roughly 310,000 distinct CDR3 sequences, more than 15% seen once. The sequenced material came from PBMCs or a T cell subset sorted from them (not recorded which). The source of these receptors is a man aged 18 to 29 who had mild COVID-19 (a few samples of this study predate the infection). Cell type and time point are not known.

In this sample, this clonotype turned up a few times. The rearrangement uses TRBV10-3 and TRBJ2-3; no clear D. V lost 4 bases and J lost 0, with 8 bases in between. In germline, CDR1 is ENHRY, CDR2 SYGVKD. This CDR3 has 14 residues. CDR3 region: CAISVQVSTDTQYF. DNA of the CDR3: TGTGCCATCAGTGTGCAGGTTAGCACAGATACGCAGTATTTT.

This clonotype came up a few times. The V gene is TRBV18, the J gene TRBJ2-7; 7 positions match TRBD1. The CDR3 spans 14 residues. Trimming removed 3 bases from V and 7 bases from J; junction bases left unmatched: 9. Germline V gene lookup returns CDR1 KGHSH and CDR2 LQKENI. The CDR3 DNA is TGTGCCAGCTCACCTGGGACAGCACAAAGGGAGCAGTACGTC. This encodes CASSPGTAQREQYV.

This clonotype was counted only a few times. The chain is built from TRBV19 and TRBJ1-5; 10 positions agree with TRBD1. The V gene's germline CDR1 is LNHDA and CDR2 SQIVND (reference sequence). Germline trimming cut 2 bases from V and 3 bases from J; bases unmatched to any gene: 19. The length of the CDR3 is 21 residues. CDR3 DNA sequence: TGTGCCAGTAGTATAAGCCACTCACGACCGGGACAGGGGATAGTCAATCAGCCCCAGCATTTT. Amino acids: CASSISHSRPGQGIVNQPQHF. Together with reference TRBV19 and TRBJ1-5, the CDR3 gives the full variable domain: DGGITQSPKYLFRKEGQNVTLSCEQNLNHDAMYWYRQDPGQGLRLIYYSQIVNDFQKGDIAEGYSVSREKKESFPLTVTSAQKNPTAFYLCASSISHSRPGQGIVNQPQHFGDGTRLSIL.

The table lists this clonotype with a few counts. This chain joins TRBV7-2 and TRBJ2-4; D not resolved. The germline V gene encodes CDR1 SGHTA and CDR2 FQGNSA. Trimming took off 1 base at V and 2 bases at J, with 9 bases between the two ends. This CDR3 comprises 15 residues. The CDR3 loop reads CASSLDGTTKNIQYF. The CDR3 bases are TGTGCCAGCAGCTTAGATGGTACGACCAAAAACATTCAGTACTTC.

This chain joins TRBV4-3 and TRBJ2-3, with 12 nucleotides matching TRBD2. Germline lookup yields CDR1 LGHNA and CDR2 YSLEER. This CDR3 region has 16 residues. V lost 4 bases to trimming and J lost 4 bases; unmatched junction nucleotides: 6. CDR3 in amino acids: CASSLRTSGGSDTQYF. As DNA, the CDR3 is TGCGCCAGCAGCCTAAGAACTAGCGGGGGGTCAGATACGCAGTATTTT.

CDR3 residues: CASSLAGDYSNQPQHF. In nucleotides, the CDR3 is TGTGCCAGCAGCTTAGCGGGGGATTATAGCAATCAGCCCCAGCATTTT. The V and J genes are TRBV7-2 and TRBJ1-5; perhaps TRBD1 as D (5 bases). Germline CDR1 is SGHTA and CDR2 is FQGNSA. CDR3 length equals 16 residues. Between the trimmed V and J ends, which lost 0 bases and 0 bases, there was a span of 9 bases.

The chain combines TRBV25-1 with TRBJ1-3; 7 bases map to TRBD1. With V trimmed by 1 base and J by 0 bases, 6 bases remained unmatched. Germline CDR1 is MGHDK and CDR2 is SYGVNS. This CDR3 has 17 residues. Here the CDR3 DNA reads TGTGCCAGCAGTGAATTCGGGACAGAGAGCTCTGGAAACACCATATATTTT. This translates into CASSEFGTESSGNTIYF. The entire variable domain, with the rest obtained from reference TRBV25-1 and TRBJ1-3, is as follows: EADIYQTPRYLVIGTGKKITLECSQTMGHDKMYWYQQDPGMELHLIHYSYGVNSTEKGDLSSESTVSRIRTEHFPLTLESARPSHTSQYLCASSEFGTESSGNTIYFGEGSWLTVV.

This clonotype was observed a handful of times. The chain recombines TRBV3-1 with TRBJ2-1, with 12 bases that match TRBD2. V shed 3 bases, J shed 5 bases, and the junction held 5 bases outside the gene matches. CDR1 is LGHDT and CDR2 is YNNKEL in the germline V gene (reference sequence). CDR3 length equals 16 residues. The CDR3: CASSHQLAGGDNEQFF. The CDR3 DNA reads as TGTGCCAGCAGCCATCAACTAGCGGGGGGCGACAATGAGCAGTTCTTC.

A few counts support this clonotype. CDR3 DNA: TGTGCCAGCAGCCCTGACAACGGGGAGCTGTTTTTT. Encoded protein: CASSPDNGELFF. The chain is built from TRBV28 and TRBJ2-2; D call uncertain. CDR1 and CDR2 from the germline V gene are MDHEN and SYDVKM. The CDR3 consists of 12 residues. Deletions cut 6 bases from V and 7 bases from J, with 9 bases between.

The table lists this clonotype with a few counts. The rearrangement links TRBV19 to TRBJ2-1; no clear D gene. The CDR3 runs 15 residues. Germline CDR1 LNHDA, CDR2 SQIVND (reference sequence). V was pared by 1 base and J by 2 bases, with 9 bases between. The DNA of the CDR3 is TGTGCCAGTAGTATAGCGGGTGGGGCCTACAATGAGCAGTTCTTC. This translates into CASSIAGGAYNEQFF.